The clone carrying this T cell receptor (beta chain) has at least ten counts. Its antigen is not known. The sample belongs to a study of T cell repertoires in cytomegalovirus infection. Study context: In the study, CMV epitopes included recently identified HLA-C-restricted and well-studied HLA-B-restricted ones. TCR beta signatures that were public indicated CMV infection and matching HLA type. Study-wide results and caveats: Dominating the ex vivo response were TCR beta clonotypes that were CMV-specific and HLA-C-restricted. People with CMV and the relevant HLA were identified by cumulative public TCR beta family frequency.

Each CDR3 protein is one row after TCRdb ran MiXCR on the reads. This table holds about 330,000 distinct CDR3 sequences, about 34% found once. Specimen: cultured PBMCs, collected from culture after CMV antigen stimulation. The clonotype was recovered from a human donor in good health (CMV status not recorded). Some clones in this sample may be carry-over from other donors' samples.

The CDR3 DNA is TGTGCCAGCAGCTTGGGAGTCACTGAAGCTTTCTTT. It yields the protein CASSLGVTEAFF. The chain combines TRBV5-4 with TRBJ1-1; unclear D gene. In germline, CDR1 is SGHNT, CDR2 YYREEE (reference sequence). This CDR3 is built from 12 residues. Trimming shortened V by 0 bases and J by 4 bases, and 4 bases separated the two germline ends. The entire variable domain, with the rest obtained from reference TRBV5-4 and TRBJ1-1, is as follows: ETGVTQSPTHLIKTRGQQVTLRCSSQSGHNTVSWYQQALGQGPQFIFQYYREEENGRGNFPPRFSGLQFPNYSSELNVNALELDDSALYLCASSLGVTEAFFGQGTRLTVV.